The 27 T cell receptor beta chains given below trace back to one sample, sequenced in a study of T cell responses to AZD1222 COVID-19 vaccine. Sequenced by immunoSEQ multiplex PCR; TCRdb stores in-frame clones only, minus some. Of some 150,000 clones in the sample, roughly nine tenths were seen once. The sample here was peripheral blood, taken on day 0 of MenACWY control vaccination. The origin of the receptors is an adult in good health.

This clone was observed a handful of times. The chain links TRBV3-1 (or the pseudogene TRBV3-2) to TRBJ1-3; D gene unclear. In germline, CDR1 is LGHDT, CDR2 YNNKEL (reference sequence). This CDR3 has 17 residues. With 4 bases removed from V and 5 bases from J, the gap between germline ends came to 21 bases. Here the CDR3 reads CASSRSLGRQLRNTIYF. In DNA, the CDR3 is TGTGCCAGCAGCCGGTCCCTCGGACGCCAACTGAGAAACACCATATATTTT.

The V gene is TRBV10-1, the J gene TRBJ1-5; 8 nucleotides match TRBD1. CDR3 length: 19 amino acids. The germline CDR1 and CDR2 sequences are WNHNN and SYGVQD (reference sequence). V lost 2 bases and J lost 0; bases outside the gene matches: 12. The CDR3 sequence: CASSEPVRGPFYSNQPQHF. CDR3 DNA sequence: TGCGCCAGCAGTGAGCCCGTCAGGGGGCCCTTCTATAGCAATCAGCCCCAGCATTTT.

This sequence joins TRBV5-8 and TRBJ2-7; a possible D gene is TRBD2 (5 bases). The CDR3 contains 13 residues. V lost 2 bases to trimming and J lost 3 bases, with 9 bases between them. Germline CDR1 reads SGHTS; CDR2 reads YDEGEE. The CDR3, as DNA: TGTGCCAGCAGCTTCTCAGACTACTACGAGCAGTACGTC. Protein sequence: CASSFSDYYEQYV.

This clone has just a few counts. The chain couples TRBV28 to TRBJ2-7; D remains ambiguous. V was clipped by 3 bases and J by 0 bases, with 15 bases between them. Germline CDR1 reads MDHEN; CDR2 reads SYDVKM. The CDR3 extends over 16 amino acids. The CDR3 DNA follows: TGTGCCAGCAGTTTCTCCATGGCCCATAGCTCCTACGAGCAGTACGTC. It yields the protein CASSFSMAHSSYEQYV.

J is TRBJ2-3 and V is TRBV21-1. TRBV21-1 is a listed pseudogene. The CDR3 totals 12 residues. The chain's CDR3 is CASSPFPFTQYF. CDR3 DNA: TGTGCCAGCAGCCCATTCCCTTTCACGCAGTATTTT.

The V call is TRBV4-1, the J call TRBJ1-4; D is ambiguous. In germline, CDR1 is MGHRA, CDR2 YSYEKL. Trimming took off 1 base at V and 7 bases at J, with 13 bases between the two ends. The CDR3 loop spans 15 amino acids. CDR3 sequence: CASSQGRLYGEKLFF. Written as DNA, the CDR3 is TGCGCCAGCAGCCAAGGGCGGTTATATGGTGAAAAACTGTTTTTT.

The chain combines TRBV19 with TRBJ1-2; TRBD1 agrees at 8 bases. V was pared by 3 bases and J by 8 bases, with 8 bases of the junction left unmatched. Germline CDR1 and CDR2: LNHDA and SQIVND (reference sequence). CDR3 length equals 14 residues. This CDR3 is CASSIRGQGWGYTF. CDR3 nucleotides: TGTGCCAGTAGTATCCGCGGACAGGGCTGGGGCTACACCTTC.

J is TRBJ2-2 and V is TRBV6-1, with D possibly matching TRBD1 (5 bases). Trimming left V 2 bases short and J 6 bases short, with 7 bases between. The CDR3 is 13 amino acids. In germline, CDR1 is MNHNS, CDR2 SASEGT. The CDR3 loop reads CASSEIGAGELFF. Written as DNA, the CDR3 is TGTGCCAGCAGTGAAATAGGGGCCGGGGAGCTGTTTTTT.

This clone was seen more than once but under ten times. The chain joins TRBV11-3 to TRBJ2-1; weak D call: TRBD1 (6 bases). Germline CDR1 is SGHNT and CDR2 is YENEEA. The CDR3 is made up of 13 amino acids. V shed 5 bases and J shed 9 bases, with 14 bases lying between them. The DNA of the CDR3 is TGTGCCAGCAGCCCCCCGGCCAGGGGTGAGCAGTTCTTC. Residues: CASSPPARGEQFF.

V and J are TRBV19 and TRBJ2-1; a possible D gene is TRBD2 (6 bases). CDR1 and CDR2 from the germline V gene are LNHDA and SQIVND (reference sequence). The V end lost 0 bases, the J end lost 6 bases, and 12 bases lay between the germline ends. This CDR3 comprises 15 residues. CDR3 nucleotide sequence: TGTGCCAGTAGTATAGAGGGTAGCGGCCTCAATGAGCAGTTCTTC. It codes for CASSIEGSGLNEQFF.

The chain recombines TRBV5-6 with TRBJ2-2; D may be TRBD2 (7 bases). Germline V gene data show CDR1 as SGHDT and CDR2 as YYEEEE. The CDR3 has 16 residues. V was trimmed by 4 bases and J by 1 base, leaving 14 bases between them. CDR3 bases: TGTGCCAGCAGCGCCGGGGGGCCGGTGAACACCGGGGAGCTGTTTTTT. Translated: CASSAGGPVNTGELFF.

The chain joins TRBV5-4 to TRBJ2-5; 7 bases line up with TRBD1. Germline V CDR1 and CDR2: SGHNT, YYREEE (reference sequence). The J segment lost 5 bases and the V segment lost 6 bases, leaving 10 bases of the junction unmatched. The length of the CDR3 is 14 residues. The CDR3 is CASTITGVGETQYF. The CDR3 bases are TGTGCCAGCACCATAACAGGGGTTGGGGAGACCCAGTACTTC.

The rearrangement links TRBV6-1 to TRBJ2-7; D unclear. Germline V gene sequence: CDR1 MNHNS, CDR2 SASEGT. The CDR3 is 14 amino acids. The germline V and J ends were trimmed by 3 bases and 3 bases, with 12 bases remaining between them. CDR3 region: CASSEAAWGYEQYV. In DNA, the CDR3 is TGTGCCAGCAGTGAGGCGGCTTGGGGCTACGAGCAGTACGTC.

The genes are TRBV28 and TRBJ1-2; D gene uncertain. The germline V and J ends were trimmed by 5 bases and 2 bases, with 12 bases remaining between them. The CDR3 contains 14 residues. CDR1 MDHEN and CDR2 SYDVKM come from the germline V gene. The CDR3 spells CASSDSGLNYGYTF. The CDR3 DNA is TGTGCCAGCAGTGACTCGGGCTTAAACTATGGCTACACCTTC.

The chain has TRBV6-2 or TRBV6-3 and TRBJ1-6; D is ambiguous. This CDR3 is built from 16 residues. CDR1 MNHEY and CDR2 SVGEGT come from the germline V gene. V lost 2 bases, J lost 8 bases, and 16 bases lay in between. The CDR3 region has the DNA TGTGCCAGCAGTTACGAGCCAGGAATGAGGCATTCACCCCTCCACTTT. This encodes CASSYEPGMRHSPLHF.

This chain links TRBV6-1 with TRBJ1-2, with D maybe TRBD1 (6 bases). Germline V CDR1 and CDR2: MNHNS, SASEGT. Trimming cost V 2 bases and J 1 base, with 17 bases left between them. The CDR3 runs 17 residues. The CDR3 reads CASSESTLGGRNYGYTF. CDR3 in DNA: TGTGCCAGCAGTGAATCTACTCTTGGGGGGCGTAACTATGGCTACACCTTC.

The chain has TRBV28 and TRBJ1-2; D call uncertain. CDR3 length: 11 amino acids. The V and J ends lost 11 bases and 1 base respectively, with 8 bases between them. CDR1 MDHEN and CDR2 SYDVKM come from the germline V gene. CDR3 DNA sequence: TGTGCCTCGGGAGGTAACTATGGCTACACCTTC. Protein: CASGGNYGYTF.

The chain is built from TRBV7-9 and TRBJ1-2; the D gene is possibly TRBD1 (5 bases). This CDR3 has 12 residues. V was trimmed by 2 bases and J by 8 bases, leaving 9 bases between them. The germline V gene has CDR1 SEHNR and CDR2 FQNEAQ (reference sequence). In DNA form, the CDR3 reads TGTGCCAGCAGCTTAAGAAGGGACGGCTACACCTTC. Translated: CASSLRRDGYTF.

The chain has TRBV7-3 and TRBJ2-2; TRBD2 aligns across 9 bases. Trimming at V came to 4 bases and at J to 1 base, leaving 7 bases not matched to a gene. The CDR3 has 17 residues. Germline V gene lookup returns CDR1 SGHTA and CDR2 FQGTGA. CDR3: CASSYGGLARNTGELFF. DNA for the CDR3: TGTGCCAGCAGCTATGGAGGACTAGCGCGGAACACCGGGGAGCTGTTTTTT.

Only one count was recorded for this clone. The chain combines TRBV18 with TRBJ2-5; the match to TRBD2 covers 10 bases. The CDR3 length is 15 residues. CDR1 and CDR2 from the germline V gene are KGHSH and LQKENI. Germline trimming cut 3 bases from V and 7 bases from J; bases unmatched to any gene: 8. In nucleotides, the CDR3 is TGTGCCAGCTCACCTCTTGGGCTAGCGGGGGCGACCCAGTACTTC. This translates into CASSPLGLAGATQYF. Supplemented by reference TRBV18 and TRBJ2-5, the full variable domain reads NAGVMQNPRHLVRRRGQEARLRCSPMKGHSHVYWYRQLPEEGLKFMVYLQKENIIDESGMPKERFSAEFPKEGPSILRIQQVVRGDSAAYFCASSPLGLAGATQYFGPGTRLLVL.

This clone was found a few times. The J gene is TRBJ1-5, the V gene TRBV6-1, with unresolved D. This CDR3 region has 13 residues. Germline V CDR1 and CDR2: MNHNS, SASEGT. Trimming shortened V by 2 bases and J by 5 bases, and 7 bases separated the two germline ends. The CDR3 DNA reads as TGTGCCAGCAGTGAAAGTTTTGATCAGCCCCAGCATTTT. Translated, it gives CASSESFDQPQHF.

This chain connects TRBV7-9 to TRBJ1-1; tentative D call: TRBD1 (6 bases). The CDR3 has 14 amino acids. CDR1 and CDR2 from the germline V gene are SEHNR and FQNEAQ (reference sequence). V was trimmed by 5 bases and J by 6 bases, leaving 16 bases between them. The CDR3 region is CASSQWGAESEAFF. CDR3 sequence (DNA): TGTGCCAGCAGCCAGTGGGGGGCTGAATCTGAAGCTTTCTTT.

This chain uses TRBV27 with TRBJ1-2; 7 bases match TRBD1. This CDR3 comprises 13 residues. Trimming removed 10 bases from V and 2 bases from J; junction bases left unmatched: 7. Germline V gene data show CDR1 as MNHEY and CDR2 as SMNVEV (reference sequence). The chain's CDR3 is CATFDRENYGYTF. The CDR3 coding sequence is TGTGCCACTTTCGACAGGGAGAACTATGGCTACACCTTC.

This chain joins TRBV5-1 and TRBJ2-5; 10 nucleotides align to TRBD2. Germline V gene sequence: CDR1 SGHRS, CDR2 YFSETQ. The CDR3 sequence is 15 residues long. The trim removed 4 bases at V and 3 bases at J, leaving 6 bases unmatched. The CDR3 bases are TGCGCCAGCAGCCCTGGACTAGCGGTTGAAGAGACCCAGTACTTC. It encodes CASSPGLAVEETQYF.

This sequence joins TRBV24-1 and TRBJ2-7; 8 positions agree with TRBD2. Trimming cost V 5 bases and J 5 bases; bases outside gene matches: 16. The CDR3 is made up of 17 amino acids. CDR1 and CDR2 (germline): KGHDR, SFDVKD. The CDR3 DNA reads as TGTGCCACCAGTGGTGCGACTAGCGAGGAGATAGCGAACGAGCAGTACTTC. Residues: CATSGATSEEIANEQYF.

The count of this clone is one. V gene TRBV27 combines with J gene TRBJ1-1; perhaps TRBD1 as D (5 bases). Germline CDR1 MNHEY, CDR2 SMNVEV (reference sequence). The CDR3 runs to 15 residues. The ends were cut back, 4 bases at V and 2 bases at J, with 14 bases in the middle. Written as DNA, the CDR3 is TGTGCCAGCAGTTCCCAGTTAGGGGTCAACACTGAAGCTTTCTTT. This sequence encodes CASSSQLGVNTEAFF.

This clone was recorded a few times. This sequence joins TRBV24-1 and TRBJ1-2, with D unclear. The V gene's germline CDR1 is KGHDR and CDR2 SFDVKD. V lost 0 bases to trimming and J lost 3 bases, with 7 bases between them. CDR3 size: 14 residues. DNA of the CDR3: TGTGCCACCAGTGATTTGGGCACCGACTATGGCTACACCTTC. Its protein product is CATSDLGTDYGYTF.